These 24 T cell receptor beta chains originate from one sample sequenced in a study of shared clonotypes between healthy human individuals. The method was immunoSEQ multiplex PCR; TCRdb's version includes in-frame clones alone and lacks a portion of them. Among about 980,000 clones, around 80% were seen once, and the ten largest hold over 1.3%. The sample consisted of memory CD4+ T cells sorted from blood. The subset was: CD45RA-negative fraction. These TCRs come from a man aged 18 to 35 in good health.

The V gene is TRBV9, the J gene TRBJ2-7, with D possibly matching TRBD1 (6 bases). Gene TRBJ2-5 matches the end of the DNA better, so the J call may be wrong. Per germline, CDR1 SGDLS and CDR2 YYNGEE. The CDR3 has 16 residues. The CDR3 spells CASSDRVGGHEETQYF. The CDR3 DNA follows: TGTGCCAGCAGCGATAGGGTTGGGGGCCATGAAGAGACCCAGTACTTC.

The genes are TRBV27 and TRBJ1-6; 8 bases align to TRBD1. V was clipped by 8 bases and J by 9 bases; unmatched bases: 15. In germline, CDR1 is MNHEY, CDR2 SMNVEV (reference sequence). CDR3 length: 16 residues. The DNA for the CDR3 is TGTGCCAGCTCTATTCTGACCGGGACAGGCCTTTCACCCCTCCACTTT. It specifies CASSILTGTGLSPLHF.

About this clone: It is likely a read error: a sequence one base away is far more abundant. The chain recombines TRBV10-1 with TRBJ2-2; TRBD2 is a possible D gene (5 bases). CDR3 length equals 14 residues. The germline V gene encodes CDR1 WNHNN and CDR2 SYGVQD (reference sequence). The CDR3 bases are TGCGCCAGCAGTGAGTCATACGTCACCGGGGAGCTGCTTTTT. This translates into CASSESYVTGELLF.

This chain uses TRBV6-4 with TRBJ2-7, with TRBD2 matching over 7 bases. The CDR3 runs 13 residues. Looked up from germline, CDR1 is MRHNA and CDR2 is SNTAGT. Trimming removed 10 bases from V and 3 bases from J; junction bases left unmatched: 9. CDR3 coding DNA: TGTGCCAATCCAGCGGGGACTCTCTACGAGCAGTACTTC. It encodes CANPAGTLYEQYF.

The CDR3 sequence: CASSLGGGLETQYF. In nucleotides, the CDR3 is TGTGCCAGCAGCTTGGGAGGGGGCTTAGAGACCCAGTACTTC. The J gene is TRBJ2-5, the V gene TRBV5-6; 7 bases are a match to TRBD1. The ends lost 0 bases at V and 4 bases at J; junction bases unmatched: 3. Germline V gene sequence: CDR1 SGHDT, CDR2 YYEEEE. The CDR3 spans 14 residues.

The V and J genes are TRBV2 and TRBJ1-4, with D possibly matching TRBD1 (5 bases). CDR1 and CDR2 from the germline V gene are SNHLY and FYNNEI. This CDR3 region has 17 residues. Trimming left V 6 bases short and J 3 bases short, with 20 bases between. CDR3 nucleotides: TGTGCCAGCAGCACCACCGTACAGGTGCGGTCTAATGAAAAACTGTTTTTT. It encodes CASSTTVQVRSNEKLFF. The full variable domain, in which reference TRBV2 and TRBJ1-4 provide the parts outside the CDR3, is EPEVTQTPSHQVTQMGQEVILRCVPISNHLYFYWYRQILGQKVEFLVSFYNNEISEKSEIFDDQFSVERPDGSNFTLKIRSTKLEDSAMYFCASSTTVQVRSNEKLFFGSGTQLSVL.

The chain has TRBV6-4 and TRBJ2-7; the D call may be TRBD1 or TRBD2 (6 bases each). From germline, CDR1 is MRHNA and CDR2 SNTAGT. This CDR3 comprises 15 residues. V shed 9 bases and J shed 2 bases, with 20 bases lying between them. The CDR3 region is CASRREPGATYEQYF. CDR3 nucleotide sequence: TGTGCCAGTCGCCGGGAGCCAGGGGCCACCTACGAGCAGTACTTC.

The chain is built from TRBV30 and TRBJ1-4; tentatively, D is TRBD1 (6 bases). Germline assignment: CDR1 GTSNPN and CDR2 SVGIG (reference sequence). This CDR3 spans 14 amino acids. V was cut by 5 bases and J by 2 bases, with 12 bases left in between. The CDR3 loop is CAWDQTGTNEKLFF. The CDR3 coding sequence is TGTGCCTGGGACCAGACAGGTACTAATGAAAAACTGTTTTTT.

The chain carries TRBV11-2 and TRBJ2-5; 7 bases are shared with TRBD2. This CDR3 is built from 15 residues. CDR1 is SGHAT and CDR2 is FQNNGV in the germline V gene. The V gene end was trimmed by 2 bases and the J gene end by 5 bases; junction bases not matched to a gene: 8. The CDR3 DNA follows: TGTGCCAGCAGCTTAAGCAGCGGGGATTGGGAGACCCAGTACTTC. It encodes CASSLSSGDWETQYF.

This chain uses TRBV5-1 with TRBJ2-3; TRBD1 aligns across 12 bases. The CDR3 runs to 15 residues. V dropped 4 bases and J dropped 4; count of bases not matched to a gene: 4. Looked up from germline, CDR1 is SGHRS and CDR2 is YFSETQ. The CDR3 DNA reads TGCGCCAGCAGCAGGGGACAGGGGGCGGCAGATACGCAGTATTTT. Its translation is CASSRGQGAADTQYF.

This chain connects TRBV5-1 to TRBJ2-5; possibly TRBD1 or TRBD2 for D (5 bases each). This CDR3 has 15 residues. Trimming removed 1 base from V and 4 bases from J, with 14 bases in between. CDR1 and CDR2 (germline): SGHRS, YFSETQ. The CDR3 reads CASSLNQGRRETQYF. CDR3 coding DNA: TGCGCCAGCAGCTTGAATCAGGGACGGCGAGAGACCCAGTACTTC. The full variable domain, in which reference TRBV5-1 and TRBJ2-5 provide the parts outside the CDR3, is KAGVTQTPRYLIKTRGQQVTLSCSPISGHRSVSWYQQTPGQGLQFLFEYFSETQRNKGNFPGRFSGRQFSNSRSEMNVSTLELGDSALYLCASSLNQGRRETQYFGPGTRLLVL.

The chain uses TRBV27 and TRBJ2-1; TRBD2 is a possible D gene (6 bases). Trimming removed 4 bases from V and 5 bases from J, with 12 bases in between. The CDR3 runs 14 residues. CDR1 is MNHEY, CDR2 SMNVEV, per germline (reference sequence). This CDR3 reads CASSWRERDNEQFF. The DNA of the CDR3 is TGTGCCAGCAGTTGGCGGGAACGAGACAATGAGCAGTTCTTC.

This clone has just a few counts. This chain links TRBV11-1 with TRBJ1-3; D is undetermined. The CDR3 is 14 amino acids. The germline V and J ends were trimmed by 4 bases and 0 bases, with 7 bases remaining between them. CDR1 is SGHAT and CDR2 is FQDESV in the germline V gene (reference sequence). The CDR3 bases are TGTGCCAGCAGCTCGTGGACCTCTGGAAACACCATATATTTT. Amino acids: CASSSWTSGNTIYF.

The gene calls are TRBV5-6 and TRBJ2-5; tentative D call: TRBD1 (6 bases). The CDR3 spans 13 residues. Germline loops: CDR1 SGHDT, CDR2 YYEEEE. Trimming took 2 bases from V and 3 from J, leaving 8 bases between them. The CDR3 spells CASSLGGEETQYF. CDR3 coding DNA: TGTGCCAGCAGCTTAGGGGGTGAAGAGACCCAGTACTTC.

The V gene is TRBV6-5, the J gene TRBJ2-5; no reliable D call. Trimming shortened V by 4 bases and J by 4 bases, and 7 bases separated the two germline ends. Germline loops: CDR1 MNHEY, CDR2 SVGAGI. The CDR3 loop spans 12 amino acids. The CDR3 protein is CASSSYRETQYF. The CDR3 coding sequence is TGTGCCAGCAGTTCATACCGAGAGACCCAGTACTTC.

At least ten counts were recorded for this clone. J is TRBJ2-5 and V is TRBV11-2; D unclear. Trimming pared 1 base from V and 5 bases from J, leaving 8 bases between. This CDR3 is 13 amino acids long. Per germline, CDR1 SGHAT and CDR2 FQNNGV. The DNA for the CDR3 is TGTGCCAGCAGCTTAGGGTGGTCGGAGACCCAGTACTTC. This gives the protein CASSLGWSETQYF.

This chain connects TRBV7-9 to TRBJ2-1; 9 bases fit TRBD1. This CDR3 region has 15 residues. Germline loops: CDR1 SEHNR, CDR2 FQNEAQ (reference sequence). The ends lost 4 bases at V and 4 bases at J; junction bases unmatched: 5. The CDR3 DNA sequence: TGTGCCAGCAGCTACGGGGACAGGGCGTACAATGAGCAGTTCTTC. This encodes CASSYGDRAYNEQFF.

This clone was recorded once. The V gene is TRBV9, the J gene TRBJ2-6, with D possibly being TRBD1 or TRBD2 (6 bases each). V was pared by 3 bases and J by 0 bases, with 22 bases between. Germline-derived CDR1 and CDR2 are SGDLS and YYNGEE. The CDR3 is 20 residues long. Written as DNA, the CDR3 is TGTGCCAGCAGCGCCCGGGTAGGGGGGACGGTGAGCTCTGGGGCCAACGTCCTGACTTTC. This gives the protein CASSARVGGTVSSGANVLTF.

There are a few counts of this clone. The rearrangement uses TRBV11-2 and TRBJ1-3; D is perhaps TRBD1 (5 bases). V lost 5 bases to trimming and J lost 1 base, with 12 bases between them. The V gene's germline CDR1 is SGHAT and CDR2 FQNNGV. This CDR3 has 15 amino acids. CDR3 in DNA: TGTGCCAGCAGCCCCGGGACGGCATCTGGAAACACCATATATTTT. Protein: CASSPGTASGNTIYF. The full variable domain, in which reference TRBV11-2 and TRBJ1-3 provide the parts outside the CDR3, is EAGVAQSPRYKIIEKRQSVAFWCNPISGHATLYWYQQILGQGPKLLIQFQNNGVVDDSQLPKDRFSAERLKGVDSTLKIQPAKLEDSAVYLCASSPGTASGNTIYFGEGSWLTVV.

This chain joins TRBV30 and TRBJ2-5; TRBD2 matches at 10 bases. There are 15 residues in the CDR3. V shed 5 bases and J 0 bases; nucleotides not matched to a gene: 6. Germline CDR1 is GTSNPN and CDR2 is SVGIG (reference sequence). Written as DNA, the CDR3 is TGTGCCTGGGGTAAACTAGCGGGGCACCAAGAGACCCAGTACTTC. Amino acids: CAWGKLAGHQETQYF.

V is TRBV18 and J is TRBJ1-3, with no clear D. V lost 3 bases and J lost 4, with 10 bases in between. The CDR3 has 14 residues. Germline V gene sequence: CDR1 KGHSH, CDR2 LQKENI. The CDR3 loop is CASSPITVGNTIYF. CDR3 DNA: TGTGCCAGCTCACCTATAACGGTCGGAAACACCATATATTTT.

The chain is built from TRBV7-2 and TRBJ2-7; possibly TRBD2 for D (5 bases). The CDR3 runs 16 residues. Germline CDR1 reads SGHTA; CDR2 reads FQGNSA. V was shortened by 1 base and J by 6 bases, with 19 bases between the two germline ends. Written as DNA, the CDR3 is TGTGCCAGCAGCTTAGGGGCTCTTGGACCGGCGGGCGAGCAGTACTTC. Translating gives CASSLGALGPAGEQYF.

The chain carries TRBV11-2 and TRBJ2-2; weak D call: TRBD2 (5 bases). The CDR3 extends over 16 amino acids. Germline CDR1 and CDR2: SGHAT and FQNNGV. With 3 bases removed from V and 0 bases from J, the gap between germline ends came to 11 bases. CDR3 DNA sequence: TGTGCCAGCAGCTTCCGAGCGGTTGCGAACACCGGGGAGCTGTTTTTT. Translated: CASSFRAVANTGELFF.

The chain combines TRBV19 with TRBJ1-4; 7 bases line up with TRBD1. The V and J ends lost 6 bases and 4 bases, in that order; junction bases with no gene match: 5. The germline V gene encodes CDR1 LNHDA and CDR2 SQIVND (reference sequence). This CDR3 is 14 amino acids long. CDR3 DNA: TGTGCCAGTAGCGGGACAGCGATTAATGAAAAACTGTTTTTT. It codes for CASSGTAINEKLFF.